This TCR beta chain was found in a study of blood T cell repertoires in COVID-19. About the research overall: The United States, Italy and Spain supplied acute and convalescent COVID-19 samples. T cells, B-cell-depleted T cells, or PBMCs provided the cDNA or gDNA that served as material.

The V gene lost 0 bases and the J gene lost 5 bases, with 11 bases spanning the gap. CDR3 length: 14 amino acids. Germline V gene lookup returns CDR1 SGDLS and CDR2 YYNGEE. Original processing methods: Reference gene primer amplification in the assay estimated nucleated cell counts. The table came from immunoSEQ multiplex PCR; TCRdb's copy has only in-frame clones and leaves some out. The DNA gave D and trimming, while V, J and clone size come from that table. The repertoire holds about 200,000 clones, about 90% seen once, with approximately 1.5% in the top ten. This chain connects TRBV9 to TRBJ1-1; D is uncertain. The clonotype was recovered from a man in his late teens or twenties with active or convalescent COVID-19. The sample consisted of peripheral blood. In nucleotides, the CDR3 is TGTGCCAGCAGCGTAGTACTAAGGAGTACTGAAGCTTTCTTT. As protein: CASSVVLRSTEAFF.